The T cell receptor beta chain under discussion was sequenced for a study of regulatory T cells in long-lasting Graves disease. About the research overall: A definition of persistent Graves' disease required over 5 years of antithyroid drugs plus positive TSH receptor antibodies. Study-level results: Lower TCR diversity was seen in persistent Graves' patients than in newly diagnosed ones. Gene preferences differed: TRBV28, TRBJ1-2, TRBJ2-5 in persistent cases.

Turning to this clonotype: Its specificity is unknown.

This CDR3 region has 16 residues. Trimming took 3 bases from V and 6 from J; bases not matched to a gene: 9. Germline values: CDR1 SGHTA, CDR2 FQGNSA. Described time point: persistent/refractory GD, antithyroid drugs over 5 years with positive TRAb. PBMC-derived RNA was used for the TCR library. As a group, patients came from one endocrinology department in Xi'an, China. Construction of TCR beta libraries relied on iRepertoire HTBI primers and on Arm-PCR targeting CDR3 regions. Each CDR3 protein is one row after TCRdb ran MiXCR on the multiplex PCR reads. The data contain approximately 400,000 distinct CDR3 sequences, around 20% of them singletons.

The source is a female donor with Graves disease. The chain carries TRBV7-2 and TRBJ1-2; TRBD1 aligns across 11 bases. The specimen comprised peripheral blood mononuclear cells (PBMCs), sampled when the disease was refractory, from a patient treated with antithyroid drugs. DNA of the CDR3: TGTGCCAGCAGCTTCCAGAAAGGACAGGGGGCTCATGGCTACACCTTC. Translated, it gives CASSFQKGQGAHGYTF.